The source of this TCR beta chain is a study of T cell responses to AZD1222 COVID-19 vaccine. General observations from the study: Receipt of two AZD1222 doses was followed by a rise in Spike-specific TCR breadth and depth. Across spike, vaccine-associated CD4 TCRs were found, dominant at 160-218 and 743-854.

Worth noting for this clone: The antigen is not known.

Some clones are missing from TCRdb's copy, which holds only in-frame ones; the method was immunoSEQ multiplex PCR. The sample includes tens of thousands of clones, 75% to 95% of them seen just once. Germline lookup yields CDR1 MNHEY and CDR2 SVGAGI. V gave up 5 bases and J gave up 6 bases, with 13 bases separating them. CDR3 length equals 13 residues. The TCR was taken from an adult in good health. The specimen comprised peripheral blood, sampled on day 0 of MenACWY control vaccination. The V call is TRBV6-5, the J call TRBJ1-1; D possibly corresponds to TRBD1 (6 bases). In DNA, the CDR3 is TGTGCCAGCAGTCGCCGGGGGGGCGCTGAAGCTTTCTTT. This sequence encodes CASSRRGGAEAFF.